The next 3 T cell receptor beta chains were all read from a single sample in a study of cytomegalovirus exposure and HLA in healthy donors. PCR amplification relied on 60 Vbeta primers (plus 13 Jbeta primers). Using immunoSEQ multiplex PCR, the repertoire was profiled, and TCRdb retains in-frame clones only, with some absent. The sample has under 150,000 clones; about 80% are singletons. Specimen: PBMCs. The receptors were sampled from a man younger than 35 in good health and CMV-seronegative.

The V call is TRBV4-1, the J call TRBJ1-2, with 9 bases lining up with TRBD1. Trimming cost V 1 base and J 6 bases; bases outside gene matches: 12. The V gene's germline CDR1 is MGHRA and CDR2 YSYEKL. This CDR3 region has 17 residues. The CDR3, as DNA: TGCGCCAGCAGCCAAGGATTGGTCCCGGGACAGGGTCATGGCTACACCTTC. As protein: CASSQGLVPGQGHGYTF.

This clone was counted between two and nine times. V and J are TRBV19 and TRBJ2-1; 8 bases line up with TRBD1. The CDR3 consists of 15 residues. Trimming at V came to 1 base and at J to 6 bases, leaving 5 bases not matched to a gene. Looked up from germline, CDR1 is LNHDA and CDR2 is SQIVND (reference sequence). The CDR3 protein is CASSIGTGIANEQFF. CDR3 DNA: TGTGCCAGTAGTATAGGGACAGGGATCGCCAATGAGCAGTTCTTC.

CDR3 loop: CASSQDHRAEPGNTIYF. CDR3 DNA sequence: TGTGCCAGCAGCCAAGACCACAGGGCCGAGCCTGGAAACACCATATATTTT. The chain carries TRBV4-2 and TRBJ1-3, with D possibly TRBD1 on 6 matching bases. This CDR3 has 17 amino acids. V was pared by 0 bases and J by 2 bases, with 14 bases between. Germline assignment: CDR1 LGHNA and CDR2 YNFKEQ.